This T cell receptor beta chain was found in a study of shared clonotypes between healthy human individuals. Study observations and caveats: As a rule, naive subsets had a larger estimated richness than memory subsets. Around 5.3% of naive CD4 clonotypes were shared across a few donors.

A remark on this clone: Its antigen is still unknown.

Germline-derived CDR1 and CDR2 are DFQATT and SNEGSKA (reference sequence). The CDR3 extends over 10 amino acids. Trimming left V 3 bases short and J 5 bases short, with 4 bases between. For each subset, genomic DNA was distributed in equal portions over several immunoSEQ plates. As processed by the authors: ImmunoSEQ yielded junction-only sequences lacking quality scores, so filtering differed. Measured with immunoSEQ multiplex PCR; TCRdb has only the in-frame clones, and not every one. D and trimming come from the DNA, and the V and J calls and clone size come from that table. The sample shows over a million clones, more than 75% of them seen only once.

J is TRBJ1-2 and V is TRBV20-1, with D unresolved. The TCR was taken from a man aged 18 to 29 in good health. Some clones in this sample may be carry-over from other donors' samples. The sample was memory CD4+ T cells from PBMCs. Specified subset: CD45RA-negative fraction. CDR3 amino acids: CSASAYGYTF. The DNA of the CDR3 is TGCAGTGCTAGCGCTTATGGCTACACCTTC.